This passage covers 6 T cell receptor beta chains from one sample sequenced in a study of T cell changes during pregnancy in multiple sclerosis (dated by TCRdb to the late 2010s). The protocol used for the library was the immunoSEQ multiplex PCR assay. TCRdb retrieved this table from immuneACCESS and kept in-frame rearrangements only. Not all clones are present; in checked studies, unresolved V genes account for under half, and no reason is known for the remainder. The sample contains tens of thousands of clones, roughly nine tenths of them found a single time. Of the sample, under 0.8% falls within the top ten clones. The material sequenced was CD4+ T cells from peripheral blood mononuclear cells, taken in the first trimester of pregnancy. The receptors were sampled from a female donor with multiple sclerosis, enrolled in a pregnancy study.

The chain couples TRBV19 to TRBJ2-3, with TRBD1 matching over 11 bases. V was clipped by 5 bases and J by 4 bases; unmatched bases: 5. CDR1 and CDR2 from the germline V gene are LNHDA and SQIVND (reference sequence). This CDR3 has 15 residues. CDR3 protein: CASSVKGQGADTQYF. The CDR3 region has the DNA TGTGCCAGTAGTGTAAAGGGACAGGGGGCAGATACGCAGTATTTT.

The J gene is TRBJ2-3, the V gene TRBV10-3; D perhaps matches TRBD1 (6 bases). Germline V gene lookup returns CDR1 ENHRY and CDR2 SYGVKD. The CDR3 covers 14 residues. V shed 4 bases and J shed 1 base, with 9 bases lying between them. The CDR3 DNA follows: TGTGCCATCAGTGCCAGGGGCGGCACAGATACGCAGTATTTT. Translated: CAISARGGTDTQYF.

CDR3 DNA: TGTGCCAGCACTTCTATACTAAGCCGTAACACAGATACGCAGTATTTT. Its protein product is CASTSILSRNTDTQYF. This chain joins TRBV7-2 and TRBJ2-3; D is undetermined. V lost 7 bases to trimming and J lost 2 bases, with 19 bases between them. Germline V gene sequence: CDR1 SGHTA, CDR2 FQGNSA. CDR3 length equals 16 residues.

V and J are TRBV6-1 and TRBJ1-3; D is uncertain. CDR1 is MNHNS and CDR2 is SASEGT in the germline V gene. The CDR3 covers 13 residues. Trimming took 8 bases from V and 4 from J, leaving 12 bases between them. CDR3 in DNA: TGTGCCAGCGCCCCCGGGAACGGAAACACCATATATTTT. Protein sequence: CASAPGNGNTIYF.

This clone was recorded only once. The chain joins TRBV4-1 to TRBJ2-1; TRBD2 aligns across 10 bases. Germline CDR1 MGHRA, CDR2 YSYEKL. CDR3 length equals 15 residues. J gave up 4 bases and V 6 bases, and 6 bases lay outside the gene matches. DNA for the CDR3: TGCGCCAGCAGTACCGGGACTAGCGTATACAATGAGCAGTTCTTC. Translation: CASSTGTSVYNEQFF.

The rearrangement links TRBV30 to TRBJ2-1; D might be TRBD2 (5 bases). V lost 0 bases, J lost 0 bases, and 9 bases lay in between. Germline-derived CDR1 and CDR2 are GTSNPN and SVGIG (reference sequence). The CDR3 consists of 15 residues. The CDR3 sequence is CAWSVPGSSYNEQFF. As DNA, the CDR3 is TGTGCCTGGAGTGTCCCTGGGAGCTCCTACAATGAGCAGTTCTTC.